This entry is about one T cell receptor (beta chain). This clonotype came up many times. Its cognate antigen has yet to be identified. It has no much larger one-base neighbor in the sample; base qualities were not kept. This record comes from a study of CD8 T cells in ankylosing spondylitis (dated by TCRdb to the late 2010s). Some background on the complete study: The study profiled T cell receptor beta repertoires in healthy donors and ankylosing spondylitis patients to find disease-linked TCR variants. Samples of peripheral blood were taken, and for ankylosing spondylitis patients, synovial fluid was collected as well. The full study cohort comprised around 25 ankylosing spondylitis patients and roughly 110 healthy donors.

CDR1 and CDR2 were assigned from the germline V gene as SQVTM and ANQGSEA. The cysteine opens and the phenylalanine closes a CDR3 of 13 amino acids. Only the CDR3 portion is preserved as DNA: 39 bases, with reading frame beginning at the first base. V lost 5 bases and J lost 6 bases; the stretch between them is 13 bases long. TCRdb shows the sequencer as Illumina HiSeq 2500. TCR beta libraries were prepared by quantitative 5'-RACE with molecular barcodes. For the original study's pipeline: A new computational method based on a probabilistic model of VDJ rearrangement was used to identify disease-linked TCR variants. The public reads were reanalyzed by TCRdb: fastp trimming at Q25, MiXCR alignment, in-frame beta chains only. Rows with a matching CDR3 protein are joined into one entry that keeps the most common DNA and genes. TCRdb's processing, not the authors' own work, is the source of the V and J calls. This sample has 250,000 to 400,000 distinct CDR3 sequences in its table, and approximately 10% of those were observed once. The ten largest clones capture about a tenth of the sample.

Study-level results and caveats: Some of the motif variants had been reported before in the synovial fluid and blood of reactive arthritis patients, a finding that suggests common disease-initiation mechanisms. The disease-linked clones were reported as significantly enriched in matched synovial fluid samples from ankylosing spondylitis patients. A TCR beta motif made up of under ten highly homologous amino acid variants appeared to be characteristic of blood from ankylosing spondylitis patients. The disease-linked clones had a CD8+ phenotype and were found at relatively low frequencies in peripheral blood.

Sequencing was performed on blood, either unsorted or a sorted T cell fraction (not recorded which). The sequence was collected from a female donor with ankylosing spondylitis or in good health (not recorded which). The chain employs TRBV29-1 and TRBJ2-2; no confident D gene assignment can be made. The nucleotides are TGCAGCGTTCAGACCACGCCTGCCGGGGAGCTGTTTTTT. Translated, this gives CSVQTTPAGELFF.